The 13 T cell receptor beta chains below come from one sample, sequenced in a study of shared clonotypes between healthy human individuals. Data came from immunoSEQ multiplex PCR; TCRdb stores just in-frame clones and leaves some out. The sample contains about 1,500,000 clones, about 96% of which appear only once. Sequencing was performed on naive CD4+ T cells sorted from blood. Subset specified: CD45RA+ positively selected. Receptor source: a man younger than 40 in good health.

This clone was seen a single time. J is TRBJ2-7 and V is TRBV5-6; TRBD2 matches 7 bases. V trimming: 0 bases; J trimming: 6 bases; junction bases outside the gene matches: 6. The CDR3 consists of 14 residues. Germline values: CDR1 SGHDT, CDR2 YYEEEE. The CDR3 bases are TGTGCCAGCAGCTTGGTCGGGAGACTAGCCGAGCAGTACTTC. Its translation is CASSLVGRLAEQYF.

The chain employs TRBV11-2 and TRBJ2-2; 9 positions match TRBD2. The length of the CDR3 is 16 residues. V lost 5 bases and J lost 3; bases outside the gene matches: 7. The germline V gene has CDR1 SGHAT and CDR2 FQNNGV. Here the CDR3 DNA reads TGTGCCAGCAGCACCAGCAGCGGGAGGTACACCGGGGAGCTGTTTTTT. It yields the protein CASSTSSGRYTGELFF.

The chain has TRBV20-1 and TRBJ2-7; D unclear. From germline, CDR1 is DFQATT and CDR2 SNEGSKA (reference sequence). This CDR3 has 10 residues. CDR3 amino acids: CGCGENEQYF. The CDR3 DNA reads TGCGGTTGTGGGGAAAACGAGCAGTACTTC.

This sequence joins TRBV2 and TRBJ1-2; the match to TRBD1 covers 7 bases. Germline assignment: CDR1 SNHLY and CDR2 FYNNEI. V trimming: 8 bases; J trimming: 6 bases; junction bases outside the gene matches: 6. CDR3 length: 12 residues. CDR3 nucleotide sequence: TGTGCCAGCCACGGGACAGCTAATGGCTACACCTTC. This codes for CASHGTANGYTF.

J is TRBJ2-7 and V is TRBV19; D is possibly TRBD1 (6 bases). The CDR3 extends over 12 amino acids. Germline V gives CDR1 LNHDA, CDR2 SQIVND (reference sequence). The ends were cut back, 10 bases at V and 5 bases at J, with 15 bases in the middle. The CDR3 loop reads CATTGLADEQYF. The CDR3 coding sequence is TGTGCCACGACAGGTCTCGCGGACGAGCAGTACTTC.

J is TRBJ2-1 and V is TRBV25-1; unclear D gene. The length of the CDR3 is 16 residues. Germline V lookup: CDR1 MGHDK, CDR2 SYGVNS. Between the trimmed V and J ends, which lost 6 bases and 2 bases, there was a span of 17 bases. CDR3 loop: CASRGRYRIPYNEQFF. CDR3 nucleotides: TGTGCCAGCAGAGGAAGATACCGGATCCCCTACAATGAGCAGTTCTTC.

This chain joins TRBV12-2 and TRBJ2-3; the tabulated D call, TRBD1, remains unverified against the DNA. TRBV12-2 is described as a pseudogene. The CDR3 is 21 residues long. CDR3 protein: CASRLAHRGPCAKTCTDTQYF. CDR3 nucleotide sequence: TGTGCAAGTCGCTTAGCCCACAGGGGACCCTGTGCGAAGACGTGCACAGATACGCAGTATTTT.

This rearrangement joins TRBV9 to TRBJ1-2; TRBD1 matches at 9 bases. CDR3 length: 14 residues. V shed 1 base, J shed 11 bases, and the junction held 9 bases outside the gene matches. Germline V gene lookup returns CDR1 SGDLS and CDR2 YYNGEE. DNA for the CDR3: TGTGCCAGCAGCGTAAAGACAGGGGGACCCCGGTACACCTTC. It is translated as CASSVKTGGPRYTF.

The J gene is TRBJ2-7, the V gene TRBV6-1; D unresolved. Germline V gene sequence: CDR1 MNHNS, CDR2 SASEGT. The CDR3 is made up of 14 amino acids. V shed 0 bases and J shed 2 bases, with 8 bases lying between them. CDR3 sequence: CASSEAGVTYEQYF. DNA for the CDR3: TGTGCCAGCAGTGAAGCTGGGGTGACCTACGAGCAGTACTTC.

CDR3 sequence: CASSWGIYEQYF. Here the CDR3 DNA reads TGTGCCAGCAGTTGGGGGATCTACGAGCAGTACTTC. The chain is built from TRBV28 and TRBJ2-7; possibly TRBD1 or TRBD2 for D (5 bases each). Germline V lookup: CDR1 MDHEN, CDR2 SYDVKM. The CDR3 covers 12 residues. Deletions cut 4 bases from V and 3 bases from J, with 7 bases between. Combining the CDR3 with reference TRBV28 and TRBJ2-7 gives the whole variable domain DVKVTQSSRYLVKRTGEKVFLECVQDMDHENMFWYRQDPGLGLRLIYFSYDVKMKEKGDIPEGYSVSREKKERFSLILESASTNQTSMYLCASSWGIYEQYFGPGTRLTVT.

Regarding this clone: The junction does not match germline at one end; this may be a read error. The chain uses TRBV7-7 and TRBJ2-3; 13 bases are a match to TRBD2. Germline loops: CDR1 SSHAT, CDR2 FNYEAQ (reference sequence). This CDR3 has 15 amino acids. CDR3 bases: TGTGCTAGCAGCTTACTAGCGGGAGGGCCTGGTACGCAGTATTTT. It specifies CASSLLAGGPGTQYF. Together with reference TRBV7-7 and TRBJ2-3, the CDR3 gives the full variable domain: GAGVSQSPRYKVTKRGQDVTLRCDPISSHATLYWYQQALGQGPEFLTYFNYEAQPDKSGLPSDRFSAERPEGSISTLTIQRTEQRDSAMYRCASSLLAGGPGTQYFGPGTRLTVL.

The CDR3 nucleotides read TGTGCCAGCAGCTTTAATGAAAACACTGAAGCTTTCTTT. The encoded protein is CASSFNENTEAFF. The rearrangement links TRBV11-2 to TRBJ1-1; D uncertain. With 3 bases removed from V and 2 bases from J, the gap between germline ends came to 7 bases. Per germline, CDR1 SGHAT and CDR2 FQNNGV. This CDR3 has 13 amino acids.

The sample holds one count of this clone. The CDR3 sequence is CASSSSGTRRETQYF. Here the CDR3 DNA reads TGTGCCAGCAGCTCTTCGGGGACTCGGAGAGAGACCCAGTACTTC. V usage is TRBV7-6 and J usage is TRBJ2-5; D is perhaps TRBD2 (6 bases). Germline CDR1 SGHVS, CDR2 FNYEAQ. V gave up 4 bases and J gave up 4 bases, with 16 bases separating them. This CDR3 is 15 amino acids long.